This entry is about one T cell receptor (beta chain). The data were obtained in a study of T cell responses to AZD1222 COVID-19 vaccine. Using immunoSEQ multiplex PCR, the repertoire was profiled, and TCRdb retains in-frame clones only, with some absent. The table shows 75,000 to 100,000 clones, with nearly 90% occurring only once. The CDR3 runs 14 residues. Germline CDR1 MNHEY, CDR2 SVGAGI. The ends were cut back, 0 bases at V and 7 bases at J, with 12 bases in the middle. The genes are TRBV6-5 and TRBJ1-2; possibly TRBD1 for D (6 bases). The TCR sequence derives from an adult in good health. The material sequenced was peripheral blood, taken on day 0 of AZD1222 vaccination. The CDR3 sequence is CASSYSSGAAGYTF. The CDR3 bases are TGTGCCAGCAGTTACTCCTCAGGGGCGGCTGGCTACACCTTC.